One sample yielded the 30 T cell receptor beta chains listed below, sequenced in a study of cytomegalovirus exposure and HLA in healthy donors. Clones were sequenced by immunoSEQ multiplex PCR, and TCRdb holds only the in-frame ones, with some missing. The table has some 110,000 clones, around 88% seen once; the top ten hold 1.5% to 2%. Sequencing used PBMCs. These receptors were obtained from a man between 18 and 35 years old in good health and CMV-seronegative.

V and J are TRBV6-5 and TRBJ1-2, with 9 nucleotides matching TRBD1. Trimming cost V 5 bases and J 7 bases; bases outside gene matches: 8. The V gene's germline CDR1 is MNHEY and CDR2 SVGAGI. This CDR3 spans 14 amino acids. CDR3: CASSPNRDRVGYTF. Here the CDR3 DNA reads TGTGCCAGCAGTCCAAACCGGGACAGGGTTGGCTACACCTTC.

J is TRBJ1-4 and V is TRBV6-5; D remains unclear. Trimming took 6 bases from V and 12 from J, leaving 14 bases between them. Germline CDR1 reads MNHEY; CDR2 reads SVGAGI. The CDR3 spans 12 residues. CDR3 residues: CASSDPSEELFF. CDR3 nucleotides: TGTGCCAGCAGCGACCCAAGCGAAGAACTGTTTTTT.

In its sample, this clone was seen once. The V and J genes are TRBV7-9 and TRBJ1-4, with TRBD1 as a possible D gene (5 bases). CDR3 length: 14 residues. The ends were cut back, 2 bases at V and 10 bases at J, with 14 bases in the middle. CDR1 is SEHNR, CDR2 FQNEAQ, per germline (reference sequence). In nucleotides, the CDR3 is TGTGCCAGCAGCTTAAGGGGATCGGGGGGAAAACTGTTTTTT. Its translation is CASSLRGSGGKLFF.

This chain connects TRBV13 to TRBJ2-7, with 9 bases lining up with TRBD2. V shed 5 bases, J shed 0 bases, and the junction held 8 bases outside the gene matches. Germline V gene lookup returns CDR1 PRHDT and CDR2 FYEKMQ (reference sequence). The CDR3 is 16 residues long. CDR3 sequence: CASSLWGREGSYEQYF. DNA of the CDR3: TGTGCCAGCAGCCTGTGGGGGCGGGAGGGCTCCTACGAGCAGTACTTC. Supplemented by reference TRBV13 and TRBJ2-7, the full variable domain reads AAGVIQSPRHLIKEKRETATLKCYPIPRHDTVYWYQQGPGQDPQFLISFYEKMQSDKGSIPDRFSAQQFSDYHSELNMSSLELGDSALYFCASSLWGREGSYEQYFGPGTRLTVT.

This chain joins TRBV5-1 and TRBJ2-7; 13 nucleotides match TRBD2. This CDR3 comprises 15 residues. Germline V gene lookup returns CDR1 SGHRS and CDR2 YFSETQ. With 6 bases clipped from V and 4 bases from J, the junction kept 7 bases outside the gene matches. This chain's CDR3 is CASKTGTSGIYEQYF. CDR3 nucleotides: TGCGCCAGCAAGACCGGGACTAGCGGGATTTACGAGCAGTACTTC.

This clone was detected only once. This chain connects TRBV10-3 to TRBJ2-7, with 8 bases lining up with TRBD2. Looked up from germline, CDR1 is ENHRY and CDR2 is SYGVKD. Trimming cost V 11 bases and J 5 bases; bases outside gene matches: 5. This CDR3 has 11 residues. CDR3 DNA sequence: TGTGCCGCGCGGACTAGCCACGAGCAGTACTTC. It is translated as CAARTSHEQYF.

This clone was picked up one time. V is TRBV5-1 and J is TRBJ2-1; D unclear. Germline CDR1 reads SGHRS; CDR2 reads YFSETQ. Trimming stripped 0 bases from V and 1 base from J, with 5 bases between. The CDR3 spans 14 residues. CDR3 residues: CASSLGGSYNEQFF. Here the CDR3 DNA reads TGCGCCAGCAGCTTGGGCGGTTCCTACAATGAGCAGTTCTTC.

The chain combines TRBV7-2 with TRBJ1-1; the match to TRBD1 covers 7 bases. The germline gives CDR1 SGHTA, CDR2 FQGNSA. CDR3 length: 14 amino acids. V lost 9 bases and J lost 0; bases outside the gene matches: 7. CDR3 bases: TGTGCCAGTGAGAAGGGGGCGGTGAACACTGAAGCTTTCTTT. This sequence encodes CASEKGAVNTEAFF.

The V and J genes are TRBV28 and TRBJ1-2; the D gene is possibly TRBD1 (5 bases). CDR1 and CDR2 (germline): MDHEN, SYDVKM. The V end lost 3 bases, the J end lost 7 bases, and 18 bases lay between the germline ends. This CDR3 contains 15 residues. DNA for the CDR3: TGTGCCAGCAGTTTCTTGGTTCGGGGGAGGGGTGGCTACACCTTC. This sequence encodes CASSFLVRGRGGYTF.

The chain has TRBV18 and TRBJ1-2; no definite D call. Trimming shortened V by 3 bases and J by 0 bases, and 11 bases separated the two germline ends. The CDR3 totals 15 residues. Germline loops: CDR1 KGHSH, CDR2 LQKENI. CDR3 coding DNA: TGTGCCAGCTCACCCCCCCAGAGCGCTAACTATGGCTACACCTTC. This gives the protein CASSPPQSANYGYTF.

This chain uses TRBV27 with TRBJ1-5; D perhaps matches TRBD1 (5 bases). In germline, CDR1 is MNHEY, CDR2 SMNVEV (reference sequence). The CDR3 is 15 amino acids. The ends were cut back, 8 bases at V and 6 bases at J, with 20 bases in the middle. CDR3 region: CASGTPASRVQPQHF. CDR3 DNA: TGTGCCAGCGGAACCCCCGCCTCCAGGGTTCAGCCCCAGCATTTT.

V usage is TRBV7-8 and J usage is TRBJ2-1, with 9 bases identical to TRBD1. The germline V gene has CDR1 SGHVS and CDR2 FQNEAQ. The CDR3 covers 12 residues. V lost 5 bases, J lost 10 bases, and 3 bases stayed unmatched. This CDR3 is CASSRTGEEQFF. CDR3 sequence (DNA): TGTGCCAGCAGCCGGACAGGGGAAGAGCAGTTCTTC.

V gene TRBV7-9 combines with J gene TRBJ2-3; TRBD2 matches 13 bases. After removal of 6 bases from V and 10 bases from J, the junction contained 7 bases not matched to a gene. The CDR3 totals 14 residues. Germline CDR1 SEHNR, CDR2 FQNEAQ (reference sequence). The CDR3 region is CASRGLAGVAAQYF. The CDR3 nucleotides read TGTGCCAGCAGAGGACTAGCGGGAGTGGCTGCGCAGTATTTT.

This clone was detected only once. The J gene is TRBJ2-2, the V gene TRBV4-1; 16 bases fit TRBD2. The ends lost 4 bases at V and 1 base at J; junction bases unmatched: 6. This CDR3 region has 19 residues. Germline values: CDR1 MGHRA, CDR2 YSYEKL. The CDR3 region has the DNA TGCGCCAGCAGCCCTGGGACTAGCGGGGGGGTCAGGAACACCGGGGAGCTGTTTTTT. It is translated as CASSPGTSGGVRNTGELFF.

The chain combines TRBV20-1 with TRBJ1-5; D is ambiguous. V lost 5 bases, J lost 4 bases, and 6 bases lay in between. Germline V gives CDR1 DFQATT, CDR2 SNEGSKA (reference sequence). The CDR3 runs to 11 residues. The CDR3 loop reads CSAGTNQPQHF. The CDR3 DNA is TGCAGTGCTGGCACGAATCAGCCCCAGCATTTT.

The chain combines TRBV7-2 with TRBJ1-6, with TRBD1 matching 7 bases. Germline lookup yields CDR1 SGHTA and CDR2 FQGNSA. V gave up 1 base and J gave up 7 bases; unmatched junction bases: 7. The CDR3 contains 16 residues. This chain's CDR3 is CASSLGSGRGNSPLHF. CDR3 bases: TGTGCCAGCAGCTTAGGCTCGGGCAGGGGGAATTCACCCCTCCACTTT.

The chain combines TRBV7-2 with TRBJ1-2; 9 bases map to TRBD1. CDR1 is SGHTA and CDR2 is FQGNSA in the germline V gene. J was trimmed by 6 bases and V by 3 bases; bases with no gene match: 5. The CDR3 runs 14 residues. This CDR3 is CASSFRDRDHGYTF. The CDR3 DNA sequence: TGTGCCAGCAGCTTTCGGGACAGGGACCATGGCTACACCTTC.

The V call is TRBV6-5, the J call TRBJ1-1; TRBD1 is a possible D gene (6 bases). Germline V gene data show CDR1 as MNHEY and CDR2 as SVGAGI. V shed 7 bases and J shed 8 bases, with 20 bases lying between them. This CDR3 has 14 amino acids. CDR3 bases: TGTGCCAGCAATACCAGGGGTGGCGCGCAAGAAGCTTTCTTT. It codes for CASNTRGGAQEAFF.

The V gene is TRBV9, the J gene TRBJ2-5; TRBD2 aligns across 11 bases. V dropped 3 bases and J dropped 5; count of bases not matched to a gene: 6. CDR3 size: 15 residues. Germline V gene lookup returns CDR1 SGDLS and CDR2 YYNGEE. CDR3 loop: CASSGATSGVETQYF. The DNA of the CDR3 is TGTGCCAGCAGCGGCGCGACTAGCGGGGTGGAGACCCAGTACTTC.

This sequence joins TRBV4-1 and TRBJ2-7; 9 nucleotides align to TRBD2. The J segment lost 5 bases and the V segment lost 8 bases, leaving 16 bases of the junction unmatched. The CDR3 loop spans 16 amino acids. Germline CDR1 and CDR2: MGHRA and YSYEKL. CDR3 region: CASQPHSGGRADEQYF. The CDR3 DNA reads as TGCGCCAGCCAACCCCATTCCGGCGGGAGGGCCGACGAGCAGTACTTC.

The V call is TRBV27, the J call TRBJ1-1, with D possibly being TRBD1 (5 bases). V lost 0 bases to trimming and J lost 3 bases, with 8 bases between them. Germline V gives CDR1 MNHEY, CDR2 SMNVEV (reference sequence). The CDR3 consists of 14 residues. CDR3 sequence: CASSLSRGDTEAFF. CDR3 nucleotides: TGTGCCAGCAGTTTATCTCGGGGGGACACTGAAGCTTTCTTT.

This clone was counted between two and nine times. CDR3 in DNA: TGTGCCATCAGTGAGGCTAGCCTGACCTACAATGAGCAGTTCTTC. Residues: CAISEASLTYNEQFF. The chain has TRBV10-3 and TRBJ2-1; maybe TRBD2 (5 bases). Trimming removed 2 bases at V and 2 bases at J, with 10 bases between. The CDR3 extends over 15 amino acids. CDR1 ENHRY and CDR2 SYGVKD come from the germline V gene.

The table lists this clone with a count of one. V usage is TRBV6-5 and J usage is TRBJ2-7; 8 nucleotides match TRBD1. Trimming removed 7 bases from V and 3 bases from J; junction bases left unmatched: 8. Looked up from germline, CDR1 is MNHEY and CDR2 is SVGAGI. This CDR3 has 14 residues. The CDR3 DNA reads as TGTGCCAGCACCCCTCACAGGGGGGTCTACGAGCAGTACTTC. This translates into CASTPHRGVYEQYF.

This sequence joins TRBV4-3 and TRBJ2-5; 9 bases align to TRBD2. The V and J ends lost 3 bases and 7 bases, in that order; junction bases with no gene match: 12. This CDR3 region has 16 residues. The germline V gene encodes CDR1 LGHNA and CDR2 YSLEER. The CDR3 bases are TGCGCCAGCAGCCACCTAGCAGCGGGGGGCCAGCGGACCCAGTACTTC. Protein: CASSHLAAGGQRTQYF.

The chain combines TRBV6-5 with TRBJ1-1; no firm D call. Trimming cost V 4 bases and J 0 bases, with 6 bases left between them. The CDR3 is 13 amino acids. The germline V gene has CDR1 MNHEY and CDR2 SVGAGI. The CDR3: CASSSQVNTEAFF. CDR3 nucleotides: TGTGCCAGCAGTTCCCAGGTGAACACTGAAGCTTTCTTT.

This chain connects TRBV2 to TRBJ1-1, with D hard to call. This CDR3 is built from 15 residues. Trimming stripped 11 bases from V and 4 bases from J, with 23 bases between. CDR1 and CDR2 (germline): SNHLY, FYNNEI. Here the CDR3 DNA reads TGTGCCCTGAACCGGCAGGTACTAGTCGGCACTGAAGCTTTCTTT. It yields the protein CALNRQVLVGTEAFF. Complete variable domain (other parts from reference TRBV2 and TRBJ1-1): EPEVTQTPSHQVTQMGQEVILRCVPISNHLYFYWYRQILGQKVEFLVSFYNNEISEKSEIFDDQFSVERPDGSNFTLKIRSTKLEDSAMYFCALNRQVLVGTEAFFGQGTRLTVV.

The rearrangement links TRBV10-1 to TRBJ2-3, with 15 bases aligning to TRBD2. CDR3 length: 16 amino acids. V dropped 6 bases and J dropped 6; count of bases not matched to a gene: 7. Germline-derived CDR1 and CDR2 are WNHNN and SYGVQD (reference sequence). The CDR3 sequence is CASSPSGTSGRDTQYF. The CDR3 bases are TGCGCCAGCAGCCCCTCCGGGACTAGCGGGAGGGATACGCAGTATTTT.

This clone was seen a single time. The chain uses TRBV5-8 and TRBJ2-5; 12 bases are a match to TRBD2. Unmatched junction bases numbered 15, after V lost 4 bases and J lost 2 bases. This CDR3 has 19 residues. Per germline, CDR1 SGHTS and CDR2 YDEGEE. The CDR3 is CASSQARGLAGKPQETQYF. CDR3 DNA: TGTGCCAGCAGCCAAGCCCGGGGACTAGCGGGTAAACCACAAGAGACCCAGTACTTC.

The chain has TRBV4-1 and TRBJ2-7; D gene ambiguous. Germline V gives CDR1 MGHRA, CDR2 YSYEKL. There are 15 residues in the CDR3. Between the trimmed V and J ends, which lost 4 bases and 3 bases, there was a span of 16 bases. The CDR3 loop is CASSPSRGGDYEQYF. Written as DNA, the CDR3 is TGCGCCAGCAGCCCTTCCCGCGGCGGTGACTACGAGCAGTACTTC.

The CDR3 loop reads CASSLRQGPLYEQYF. DNA for the CDR3: TGTGCCAGCTCCTTGAGACAGGGCCCCCTCTACGAGCAGTACTTC. The V gene is TRBV18, the J gene TRBJ2-7, with 7 bases matching TRBD1. V shed 6 bases and J 3 bases; nucleotides not matched to a gene: 11. The length of the CDR3 is 15 residues. Germline CDR1 is KGHSH and CDR2 is LQKENI.